These 2 T cell receptor beta chains originate from one sample sequenced in a study of PD-1 blockade in classical Hodgkin lymphoma. The repertoire was sequenced with immunoSEQ multiplex PCR; TCRdb's copy has only in-frame clones and lacks some. The sample carries over 80,000 clones, approximately 92% recorded once. Each patient relapsed following autologous stem cell transplantation, and prior brentuximab vedotin exposure differed. The input for sequencing was peripheral blood mononuclear cells (PBMCs), taken at baseline. The receptors stem from a human donor with classical Hodgkin lymphoma.

The J gene is TRBJ1-3, the V gene TRBV29-1; D not certain. This CDR3 region has 14 residues. Germline values: CDR1 SQVTM, CDR2 ANQGSEA. Trimming left V 1 base short and J 2 bases short, with 9 bases between. This CDR3 is CSVEAWGTGNTIYF. CDR3 DNA: TGCAGCGTTGAAGCCTGGGGAACTGGAAACACCATATATTTT.

The count of this clone is one. V is TRBV6-5 and J is TRBJ1-5, with D tentatively TRBD1 (5 bases). The CDR3 has 13 amino acids. Germline V lookup: CDR1 MNHEY, CDR2 SVGAGI. The V end lost 6 bases, the J end lost 6 bases, and 12 bases lay between the germline ends. This chain's CDR3 is CASSQGVSQPQHF. CDR3 in DNA: TGTGCCAGCAGCCAGGGTGTGAGTCAGCCCCAGCATTTT.